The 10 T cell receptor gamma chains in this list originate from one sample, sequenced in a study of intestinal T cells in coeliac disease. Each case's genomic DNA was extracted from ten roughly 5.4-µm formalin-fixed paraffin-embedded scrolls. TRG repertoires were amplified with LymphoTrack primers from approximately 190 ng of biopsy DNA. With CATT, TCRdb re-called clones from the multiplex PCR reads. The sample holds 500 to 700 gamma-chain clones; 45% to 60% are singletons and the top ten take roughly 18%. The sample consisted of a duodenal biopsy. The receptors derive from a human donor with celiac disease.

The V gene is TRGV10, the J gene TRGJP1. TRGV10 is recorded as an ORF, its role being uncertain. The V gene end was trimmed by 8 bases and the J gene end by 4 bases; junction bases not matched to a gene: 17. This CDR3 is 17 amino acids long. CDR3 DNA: TGTGCTGCGTGGGATTGTCCCTGGGGAATCACTGGTTGGTTCAAGATATTT. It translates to CAAWDCPWGITGWFKIF.

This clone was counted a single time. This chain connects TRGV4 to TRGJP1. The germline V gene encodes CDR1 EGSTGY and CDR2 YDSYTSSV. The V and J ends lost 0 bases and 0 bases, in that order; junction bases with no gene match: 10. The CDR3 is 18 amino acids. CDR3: CATWDGPGAYTTGWFKIF. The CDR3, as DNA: TGTGCCACCTGGGATGGGCCTGGGGCCTATACCACTGGTTGGTTCAAGATATTT.

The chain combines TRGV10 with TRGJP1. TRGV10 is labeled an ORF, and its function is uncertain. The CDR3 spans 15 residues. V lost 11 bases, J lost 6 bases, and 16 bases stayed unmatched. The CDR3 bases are TGTGCTGCGAAGAAGGATCGTATGCCTGGTTGGTTCAAGATATTT. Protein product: CAAKKDRMPGWFKIF.

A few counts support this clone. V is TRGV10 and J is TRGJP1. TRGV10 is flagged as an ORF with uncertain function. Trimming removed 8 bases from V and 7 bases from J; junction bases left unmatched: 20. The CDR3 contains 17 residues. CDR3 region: CAAWEGGGAPRGWFKIF. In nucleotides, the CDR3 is TGTGCTGCGTGGGAGGGGGGGGGGGCACCACGTGGTTGGTTCAAGATATTT.

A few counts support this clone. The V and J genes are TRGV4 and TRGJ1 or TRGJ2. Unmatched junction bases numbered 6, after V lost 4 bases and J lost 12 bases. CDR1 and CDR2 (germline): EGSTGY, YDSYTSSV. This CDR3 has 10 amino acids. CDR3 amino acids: CATWELGKLF. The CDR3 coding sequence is TGTGCCACCTGGGAGTTAGGGAAACTCTTT.

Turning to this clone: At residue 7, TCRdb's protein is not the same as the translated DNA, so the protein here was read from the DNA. The CDR3 coding sequence is TGTGCCACCTGGGACAGGCAGGGTTATAAGAAACTCTTT. Its translation is CATWDRQGYKKLF. The rearrangement joins TRGV3 to TRGJ1 or TRGJ2. The trim removed 0 bases at V and 6 bases at J, leaving 5 bases unmatched. The CDR3 loop spans 13 amino acids. CDR1 is VTNTFY and CDR2 is YDVSTARD in the germline V gene (reference sequence).

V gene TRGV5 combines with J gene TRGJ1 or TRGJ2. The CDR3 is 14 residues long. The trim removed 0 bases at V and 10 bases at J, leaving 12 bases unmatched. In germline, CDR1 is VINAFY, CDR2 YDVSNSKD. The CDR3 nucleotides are TGTGCCACCTGGGACAGGTTTGGGGGTGACAAGAAACTCTTT. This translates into CATWDRFGGDKKLF.

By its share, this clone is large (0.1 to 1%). The CDR3 is CAAWDGGKLF. The CDR3 region has the DNA TGTGCTGCGTGGGATGGTGGGAAACTCTTT. V usage is TRGV10 and J usage is TRGJ1 or TRGJ2. TRGV10 is an ORF, with its function uncertain. This CDR3 spans 10 amino acids. V lost 8 bases to trimming and J lost 12 bases; unmatched junction nucleotides: 8.

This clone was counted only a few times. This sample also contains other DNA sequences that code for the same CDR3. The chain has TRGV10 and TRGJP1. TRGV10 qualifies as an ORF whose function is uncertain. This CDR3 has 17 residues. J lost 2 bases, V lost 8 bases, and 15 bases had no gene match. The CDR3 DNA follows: TGTGCTGCGTGGGAGGGGGGGGGGGGCACCACTGGTTGGTTCAAGATATTT. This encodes CAAWEGGGGTTGWFKIF.

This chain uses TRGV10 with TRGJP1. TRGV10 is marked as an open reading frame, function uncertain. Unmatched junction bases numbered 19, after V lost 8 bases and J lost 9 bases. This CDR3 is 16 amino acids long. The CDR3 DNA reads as TGTGCTGCGTGGGATTTAGGAACGACACCTCGTTGGTTCAAGATATTT. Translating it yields CAAWDLGTTPRWFKIF.